This paragraph reports one T cell receptor (beta chain). Trimming took 2 bases from V and 4 from J, leaving 15 bases between them. This CDR3 spans 15 amino acids. Germline V gives CDR1 SGDLS, CDR2 YYNGEE. The data are from a study of blood T cells in healthy people across ages. Sample-barcoded 5' priming and a J-beta primer mix drove a second PCR of about 7 to 12 cycles. TCRdb ran MiXCR on the 5' RACE reads and lists one entry per CDR3 protein. This sample carries approximately 780,000 distinct CDR3 sequences, around 25% of them seen once, and the ten largest clones take about 2.9%. This sample was also put to use in a study of T cells of mothers and their children.

This clonotype was sampled from a boy aged 5-17 years in good health. The specimen was blood. The chain links TRBV9 to TRBJ2-5; D call uncertain. CDR3 protein: CASSVTPFWGETQYF. Written as DNA, the CDR3 is TGTGCCAGCAGCGTGACCCCGTTCTGGGGAGAGACCCAGTACTTC.